A selection of T cell receptor beta chains follows, all from one sample in a study of Ad26.COV2.S vaccination and SARS-CoV-2 variants. Sequencing used immunoSEQ multiplex PCR; TCRdb keeps in-frame clones, though not all of them. Among 510,000 or so clones listed, approximately 90% were seen once. The material was peripheral blood, obtained in a trial of Ad26.COV2.S vaccine versus placebo. These receptors were taken from a person aged 18-65 years who received the Ad26.COV2.S COVID-19 vaccine or a placebo. Both conserved end residues are part of each CDR3. D genes are given only for firm matches. Clone size is shown for a subset of rows, as once, few, many or a class of expanded clone.

TRBJ2-5 | - | 14 | TRBD2 | TRBV15 | TGTGCCACCAGCTCCAGCGGGAGAAAAGAGACCCAGTACTTC | CATSSSGRKETQYF
TRBJ1-5 | - | 17 | - | TRBV6-2/TRBV6-3 | TGTGCCAGCAGTTACACCCCCCGTGGGCCACAGAATCAGCCCCAGCATTTT | CASSYTPRGPQNQPQHF
TRBJ1-2 | - | 13 | - | TRBV27 | TGTGCCAGCAGTTTAGACAGGAGTGGTGGCTACACCTTC | CASSLDRSGGYTF
TRBJ2-1 | - | 16 | TRBD2 | TRBV9 | TGTGCCAGCAGCGCCTCGACTAGCGGGAGGTACAATGAGCAGTTCTTC | CASSASTSGRYNEQFF
TRBJ1-5 | - | 12 | - | TRBV28 | TGTGCCAGCGAGGGAAACGGGCAGCCCCAGCATTTT | CASEGNGQPQHF
TRBJ2-5 | - | 14 | TRBD1 | TRBV11-1 | TGTGCCAGCAGCGGGACGACAGGGCAAGAGACCCAGTACTTC | CASSGTTGQETQYF
TRBJ1-2 | few | 13 | - | TRBV28 | TGTGCCAGCAGTTTCGCGGACAGCTATGGCTACACCTTC | CASSFADSYGYTF
TRBJ1-1 | - | 13 | - | TRBV29-1 | TGCAGCGTTGAAGGAGGCATGAACACTGAAGCTTTCTTT | CSVEGGMNTEAFF
TRBJ2-7 | - | 15 | - | TRBV19 | TGTGCCAGTAGTCAAGAAGACAGGAGCTCCTACGAGCAGTACTTC | CASSQEDRSSYEQYF
TRBJ2-5 | - | 13 | TRBD2 | TRBV28 | TGTGCCAGCAGGGGGCGGGAGTGGGAGACCCAGTACTTC | CASRGREWETQYF
TRBJ2-7 | - | 13 | - | TRBV10-3 | TGTGCCATCAGCCTAGACACTCGGGGCGAGCAGTACTTC | CAISLDTRGEQYF
TRBJ1-2 | few | 12 | - | TRBV30 | TGTGCCGGTTTAGATAAGGGGTATGGCTACACCTTC | CAGLDKGYGYTF
TRBJ2-1 | - | 11 | - | TRBV19 | TGTGCCAGTAGTATCGATAATGAGCAGTTCTTC | CASSIDNEQFF
TRBJ2-1 | - | 14 | TRBD2 | TRBV28 | TGTGCCACGGGGGGGACGAGCTCCTACAATGAGCAGTTCTTC | CATGGTSSYNEQFF
TRBJ2-1 | - | 16 | TRBD1 | TRBV7-2 | TGTGCCAGCAGCTCCGCCGGGACAGGGACTTTCAATGAGCAGTTCTTC | CASSSAGTGTFNEQFF
TRBJ2-5 | - | 14 | - | TRBV5-1 | TGCGCCAGCAGCTTTAGTAGACAAGGGGAGACCCAGTACTTC | CASSFSRQGETQYF
TRBJ2-1 | - | 18 | TRBD2 | TRBV6-2/TRBV6-3 | TGTGCCAGCAGTTACTCGGCCCTAGCGGGAGGGTCCTACAATGAGCAGTTCTTC | CASSYSALAGGSYNEQFF